These T cell receptor beta chains were read from a single sample in a study of T-cell reconstitution after alpha-beta-depleted transplantation in children. TCRdb reprocessed the PCR reads with MiXCR, giving one entry per CDR3 protein. Among 200,000 to 250,000 distinct CDR3 sequences listed, 11% were seen once. The material was PBMCs, obtained before TCRalphabeta/CD19-depleted stem cell transplant. The source of these receptors is a child under two years old with acute myeloid leukemia, due to receive a stem cell transplant. CDR3s include the opening cysteine and the closing phenylalanine or tryptophan. The D gene is left open where the match is weak. Clone sizes are given selectively: once, few, many, or a class where the clone is expanded.

length	D	J	size	V	CDR3	DNA
15	-	TRBJ1-1	many	TRBV5-1	CASSLGVSMNTEAFF	TGCGCCAGCAGCTTGGGGGTCAGCATGAACACTGAAGCTTTCTTT
14	-	TRBJ2-7	many	TRBV28	CASSRRDPAYEQYF	TGTGCCAGCAGCCGCCGGGACCCAGCCTACGAGCAGTACTTC
18	TRBD1	TRBJ1-6	many	TRBV18	CASSNRGTLSSYNSPLHF	TGTGCCAGCTCGAACAGGGGCACTCTGAGCTCCTATAATTCACCCCTCCACTTT
16	-	TRBJ1-2	many	TRBV5-1	CASSPQGAVTNYGYTF	TGCGCCAGCAGCCCTCAGGGAGCAGTGACTAACTATGGCTACACCTTC
14	TRBD2	TRBJ2-7	-	TRBV2	CASKETSGSDEQYF	TGTGCCAGCAAAGAGACTAGCGGGAGTGATGAGCAGTACTTC
16	TRBD2	TRBJ2-7	many	TRBV5-1	CASSLDRLAGGNEQYF	TGCGCCAGCAGCTTGGATAGGCTAGCGGGAGGAAACGAGCAGTACTTC
14	-	TRBJ1-1	many	TRBV20-1	CSARHGERITEAFF	TGCAGTGCTAGACACGGGGAGAGGATCACTGAAGCTTTCTTT
15	-	TRBJ2-1	few	TRBV18	CASSPTADSYNEQFF	TGTGCCAGCTCACCCACGGCGGATTCCTACAATGAGCAGTTCTTC
16	TRBD2	TRBJ2-1	many	TRBV20-1	CSATGTSVSSYNEQFF	TGCAGTGCAACCGGGACTAGCGTGAGCTCCTACAATGAGCAGTTCTTC
16	TRBD2	TRBJ2-3	many	TRBV20-1	CSARATSGRQGDTQYF	TGCAGTGCTAGAGCGACTAGCGGGAGGCAGGGGGATACGCAGTATTTT
14	-	TRBJ2-1	few	TRBV5-1	CASSPPTGHNEQFF	TGCGCCAGCAGCCCTCCCACAGGGCACAATGAGCAGTTCTTC
13	-	TRBJ2-3	many	TRBV20-1	CSVSGTSTDTQYF	TGCAGTGTTAGCGGCACTAGCACAGATACGCAGTATTTT
15	-	TRBJ2-5	-	TRBV19	CASRMGGLFAETQYF	TGTGCCAGTAGGATGGGGGGACTCTTTGCCGAGACCCAGTACTTC
12	-	TRBJ2-1	many	TRBV13	CASSLDSIQQFF	TGTGCCAGCAGCCTTGACAGCATACAGCAGTTCTTC
16	TRBD2	TRBJ2-1	many	TRBV20-1	CSARDPGGSSYNEQFF	TGCAGTGCTAGAGATCCGGGCGGGAGCTCCTACAATGAGCAGTTCTTC
13	-	TRBJ2-3	many	TRBV20-1	CSAKRQGTDTQYF	TGCAGTGCCAAAAGACAGGGCACAGATACGCAGTATTTT
13	TRBD1	TRBJ1-4	many	TRBV7-9	CATSGQGDEKLFF	TGTGCCACCTCGGGACAGGGGGACGAAAAACTGTTTTTT
14	-	TRBJ2-3	many	TRBV10-3	CAINGGRGGDTQYF	TGTGCCATCAACGGCGGGAGAGGGGGAGATACGCAGTATTTT
14	-	TRBJ1-1	many	TRBV27	CASSTLGMNTEAFF	TGTGCCAGCAGTACCTTAGGGATGAACACTGAAGCTTTCTTT
16	-	TRBJ2-5	few	TRBV21-1	CASPRTSDPYQETQYF	TGTGCCAGCCCGCGGACTAGCGACCCGTACCAAGAGACCCAGTACTTC
13	-	TRBJ1-2	many	TRBV2	CASTRTLNYGYTF	TGTGCCAGCACCCGGACTCTTAACTATGGCTACACCTTC
14	-	TRBJ2-5	many	TRBV7-2	CASAVPLTLGTQYF	TGTGCCAGCGCCGTCCCGCTTACCTTGGGGACCCAGTACTTC
15	-	TRBJ2-7	many	TRBV28	CASRPPGTRLEEQYF	TGTGCCAGCAGACCACCAGGGACTCGGTTAGAGGAGCAGTACTTC
16	TRBD1	TRBJ1-1	many	TRBV12-3/TRBV12-4	CASSPLTGRVDTEAFF	TGTGCCAGCAGTCCGCTGACAGGGAGGGTGGATACTGAAGCTTTCTTT
14	TRBD2	TRBJ2-5	many	TRBV11-2	CASSLPGTRETQYF	TGTGCCAGCAGCTTACCTGGGACTAGAGAGACCCAGTACTTC
16	TRBD2	TRBJ2-1	-	TRBV11-3	CASSTKMAGARNEQFF	TGTGCCAGCAGCACTAAGATGGCGGGAGCCCGCAATGAGCAGTTCTTC
13	-	TRBJ2-1	many	TRBV7-2	CASSLRQRNEQFF	TGTGCCAGCAGCTTAAGACAGAGGAATGAGCAGTTCTTC
14	TRBD2	TRBJ2-1	many	TRBV11-1	CASSRTSGWDEQFF	TGTGCCAGCAGCCGGACTAGCGGGTGGGATGAGCAGTTCTTC
15	-	TRBJ1-4	many	TRBV12-3/TRBV12-4	CASSRDTPTNEKLFF	TGTGCCAGCAGTCGGGACACACCTACTAATGAAAAACTGTTTTTT
15	-	TRBJ2-7	few	TRBV5-1	CASSLAVRGGYEQCF	TGCGCCAGCAGCTTGGCGGTCAGGGGGGGCTACGAGCAGTGCTTC
14	-	TRBJ2-1	many	TRBV5-1	CASQLQGLYNEQFF	TGCGCCAGCCAGCTGCAGGGCCTCTACAATGAGCAGTTCTTC
18	-	TRBJ2-5	many	TRBV7-7	CASSPNGVPQGRWETQYF	TGTGCCAGCAGCCCTAACGGGGTCCCACAGGGGAGGTGGGAGACCCAGTACTTC
14	-	TRBJ2-1	few	TRBV4-2	CASSQGSLYNEQFF	TGTGCCAGCAGCCAAGGCTCCCTCTACAATGAGCAGTTCTTC
14	-	TRBJ1-5	many	TRBV27	CASSLFTGNQPQHF	TGTGCCAGCAGTTTATTTACAGGCAATCAGCCCCAGCATTTT
17	-	TRBJ1-2	many	TRBV5-1	CASSEQGEKGPNYGYTF	TGCGCCAGCAGCGAACAGGGAGAAAAGGGACCTAACTATGGCTACACCTTC
16	-	TRBJ1-1	few	TRBV7-9	CASSPPSAGENTEAFF	TGTGCCAGCAGCCCCCCGTCGGCGGGGGAGAACACTGAAGCTTTCTTT
16	TRBD1	TRBJ1-5	many	TRBV7-8	CASSSRGTDSNQPQHF	TGTGCCAGCAGCTCGAGGGGGACAGATAGCAATCAGCCCCAGCATTTT
17	TRBD2	TRBJ2-5	many	TRBV7-2	CASSLAALTSGQETQYF	TGTGCCAGCAGCTTAGCGGCCCTGACTAGCGGGCAAGAGACCCAGTACTTC
14	-	TRBJ2-3	many	TRBV7-9	CASSLVPGADTQYF	TGTGCCAGCAGCTTAGTTCCAGGGGCAGATACGCAGTATTTT
17	-	TRBJ1-6	many	TRBV28	CASSPGGALGDNSPLHF	TGTGCCAGCAGTCCGGGGGGGGCCCTGGGAGATAATTCACCCCTCCACTTT
15	-	TRBJ1-5	many	TRBV12-3/TRBV12-4	CASSLRRAGVQPQHF	TGTGCCAGCAGTTTAAGGAGGGCAGGGGTTCAGCCCCAGCATTTT
23	TRBD2	TRBJ2-1	many	TRBV4-3	CASSQDARLLGLAGGGYYNEQFF	TGCGCCAGCAGCCAAGATGCCAGGTTGCTGGGACTAGCGGGGGGAGGGTACTACAATGAGCAGTTCTTC
17	-	TRBJ2-3	once	TRBV7-9	CASSQLLTPTSTDTQYF	TGTGCCAGCAGCCAGCTACTTACTCCTACTAGCACAGATACGCAGTATTTT
11	TRBD1	TRBJ1-2	few	TRBV28	CQTGGDYGYTF	TGCCAGACAGGGGGGGACTATGGCTACACCTTC
13	TRBD1	TRBJ1-1	many	TRBV5-1	CASRDRGRTEAFF	TGCGCCAGCAGGGACAGGGGGCGCACTGAAGCTTTCTTT
14	TRBD1	TRBJ2-7	many	TRBV5-1	CASSLEGQGFEQYF	TGCGCCAGCAGCTTGGAGGGACAGGGTTTCGAGCAGTACTTC
15	TRBD1	TRBJ2-1	many	TRBV7-9	CASSLPRGPYNEQFF	TGTGCCAGCAGCTTACCCAGGGGGCCTTACAATGAGCAGTTCTTC
15	TRBD2	TRBJ2-1	many	TRBV9	CASSVLAGLYNEQFF	TGTGCCAGCAGCGTATTAGCGGGACTCTACAATGAGCAGTTCTTC
14	-	TRBJ2-3	many	TRBV11-1	CASSQRGEGDTQYF	TGTGCCAGCAGCCAACGGGGAGAGGGAGATACGCAGTATTTT
13	TRBD1	TRBJ1-5	many	TRBV12-3/TRBV12-4	CASSSTGAQPQHF	TGTGCCAGCAGTAGCACAGGGGCTCAGCCCCAGCATTTT
15	-	TRBJ1-2	many	TRBV20-1	CSARGSADPNYGYTF	TGCAGTGCTAGAGGATCGGCGGATCCTAACTATGGCTACACCTTC
13	-	TRBJ2-3	many	TRBV29-1	CSVEEGRTDTQYF	TGCAGCGTTGAAGAAGGCAGGACAGATACGCAGTATTTT
14	TRBD2	TRBJ2-5	many	TRBV5-1	CASSLGGGQETQYF	TGCGCCAGCAGCTTAGGCGGGGGTCAAGAGACCCAGTACTTC
12	-	TRBJ2-7	many	TRBV12-3/TRBV12-4	CASSQTSYEQYF	TGTGCCAGCAGCCAAACTTCCTACGAGCAGTACTTC
15	TRBD1	TRBJ2-1	few	TRBV28	CASSTYGTGSNEQFF	TGTGCCAGCAGTACTTACGGGACAGGGTCCAATGAGCAGTTCTTC
14	TRBD2	TRBJ2-5	many	TRBV27	CASSAGGAQETQYF	TGTGCCAGCAGTGCCGGGGGGGCCCAAGAGACCCAGTACTTC
13	-	TRBJ2-3	many	TRBV20-1	CSAYDSRTDTQYF	TGCAGTGCCTACGACAGCCGCACAGATACGCAGTATTTT